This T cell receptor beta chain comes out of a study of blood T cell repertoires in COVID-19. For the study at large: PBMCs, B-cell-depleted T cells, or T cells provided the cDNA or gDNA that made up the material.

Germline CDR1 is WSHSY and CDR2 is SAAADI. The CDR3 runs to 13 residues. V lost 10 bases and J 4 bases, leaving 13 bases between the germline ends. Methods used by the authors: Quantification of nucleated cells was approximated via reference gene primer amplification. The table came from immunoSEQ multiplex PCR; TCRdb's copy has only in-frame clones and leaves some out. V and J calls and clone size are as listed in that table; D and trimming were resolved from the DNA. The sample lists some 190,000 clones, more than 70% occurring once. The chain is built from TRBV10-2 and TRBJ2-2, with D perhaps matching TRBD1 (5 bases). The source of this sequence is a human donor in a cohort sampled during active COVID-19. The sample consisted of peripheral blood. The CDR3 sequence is CAISGLGTGELFF. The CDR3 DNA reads TGCGCCATATCAGGGTTGGGCACCGGGGAGCTGTTTTTT.